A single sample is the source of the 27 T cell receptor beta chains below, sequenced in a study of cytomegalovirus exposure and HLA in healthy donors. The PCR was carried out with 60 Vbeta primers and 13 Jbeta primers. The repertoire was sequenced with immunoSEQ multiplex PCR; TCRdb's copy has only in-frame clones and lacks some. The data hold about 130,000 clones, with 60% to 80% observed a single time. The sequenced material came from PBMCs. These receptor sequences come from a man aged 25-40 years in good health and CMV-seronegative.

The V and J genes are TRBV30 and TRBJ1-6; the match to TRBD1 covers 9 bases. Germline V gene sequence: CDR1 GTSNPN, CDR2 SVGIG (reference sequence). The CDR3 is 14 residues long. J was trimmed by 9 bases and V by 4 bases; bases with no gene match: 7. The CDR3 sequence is CAWTAGTGSSPLHF. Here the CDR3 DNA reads TGTGCCTGGACCGCCGGGACAGGGAGTTCACCCCTCCACTTT.

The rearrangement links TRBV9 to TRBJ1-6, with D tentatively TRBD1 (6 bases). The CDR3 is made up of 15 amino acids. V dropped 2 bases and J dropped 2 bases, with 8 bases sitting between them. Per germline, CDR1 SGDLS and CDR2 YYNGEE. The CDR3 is CASSVGHPYNSPLHF. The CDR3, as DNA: TGTGCCAGCAGCGTGGGACACCCCTATAATTCACCCCTCCACTTT.

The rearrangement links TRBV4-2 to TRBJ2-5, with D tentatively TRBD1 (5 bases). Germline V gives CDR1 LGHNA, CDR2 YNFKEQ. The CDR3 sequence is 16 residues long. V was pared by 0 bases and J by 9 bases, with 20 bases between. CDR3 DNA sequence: TGTGCCAGCAGCCAAGATCGGCTAACGGGCCAAGGGGCCCAGTACTTC. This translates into CASSQDRLTGQGAQYF.

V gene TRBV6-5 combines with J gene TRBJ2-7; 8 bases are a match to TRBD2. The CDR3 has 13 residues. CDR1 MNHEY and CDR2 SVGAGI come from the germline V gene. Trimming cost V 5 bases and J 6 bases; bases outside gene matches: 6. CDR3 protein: CASSERTSFEQYF. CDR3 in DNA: TGTGCCAGCAGTGAACGGACTAGCTTCGAGCAGTACTTC.

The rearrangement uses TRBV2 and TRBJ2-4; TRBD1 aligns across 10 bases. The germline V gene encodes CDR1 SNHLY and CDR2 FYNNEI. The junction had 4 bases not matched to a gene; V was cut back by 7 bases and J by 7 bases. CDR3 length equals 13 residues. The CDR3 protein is CASNRGQGNIQYF. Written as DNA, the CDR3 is TGTGCCAGCAATAGGGGACAGGGGAACATTCAGTACTTC.

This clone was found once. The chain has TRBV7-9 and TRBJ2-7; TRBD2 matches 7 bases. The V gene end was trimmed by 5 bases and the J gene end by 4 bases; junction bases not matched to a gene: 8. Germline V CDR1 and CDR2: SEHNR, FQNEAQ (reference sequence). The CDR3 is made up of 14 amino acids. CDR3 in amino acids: CASSLDGSGYEQYF. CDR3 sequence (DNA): TGTGCCAGCAGCCTCGATGGTAGCGGGTACGAGCAGTACTTC.

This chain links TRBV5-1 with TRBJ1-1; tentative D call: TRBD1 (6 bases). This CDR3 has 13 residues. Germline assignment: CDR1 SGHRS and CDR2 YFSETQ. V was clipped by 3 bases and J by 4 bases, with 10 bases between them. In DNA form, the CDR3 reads TGCGCCAGCAGCTGGCAGGGGACCACTGAAGCTTTCTTT. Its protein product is CASSWQGTTEAFF.

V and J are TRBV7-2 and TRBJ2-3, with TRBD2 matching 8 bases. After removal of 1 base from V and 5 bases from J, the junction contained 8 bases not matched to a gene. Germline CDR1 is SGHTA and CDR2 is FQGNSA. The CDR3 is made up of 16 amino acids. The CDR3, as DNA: TGTGCCAGCAGCTTAGAGGGCGGGGGGACCGGAGATACGCAGTATTTT. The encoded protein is CASSLEGGGTGDTQYF.

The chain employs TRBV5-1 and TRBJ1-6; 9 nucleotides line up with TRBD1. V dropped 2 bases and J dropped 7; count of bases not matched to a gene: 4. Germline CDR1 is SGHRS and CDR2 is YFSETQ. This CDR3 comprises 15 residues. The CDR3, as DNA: TGCGCCAGCAGCTTCCAGGACAGGGGAAATTCACCCCTCCACTTT. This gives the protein CASSFQDRGNSPLHF. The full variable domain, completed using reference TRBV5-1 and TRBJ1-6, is KAGVTQTPRYLIKTRGQQVTLSCSPISGHRSVSWYQQTPGQGLQFLFEYFSETQRNKGNFPGRFSGRQFSNSRSEMNVSTLELGDSALYLCASSFQDRGNSPLHFGNGTRLTVT.

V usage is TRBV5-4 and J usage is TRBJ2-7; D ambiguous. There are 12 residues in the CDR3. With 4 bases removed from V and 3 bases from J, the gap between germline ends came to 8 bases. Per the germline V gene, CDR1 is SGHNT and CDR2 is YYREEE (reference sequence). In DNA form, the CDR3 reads TGTGCCAGCAGCCTAAATCACTACGAGCAGTACTTC. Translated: CASSLNHYEQYF.

CDR3 in DNA: TGTGCCAGCAGCTCAACGGGGTCTGGTGAAAAACTGTTTTTT. Amino acids: CASSSTGSGEKLFF. The chain combines TRBV7-9 with TRBJ1-4; D is unresolved. The CDR3 spans 14 residues. The V gene lost 4 bases and the J gene lost 7 bases, with 13 bases spanning the gap. Germline V gives CDR1 SEHNR, CDR2 FQNEAQ (reference sequence).

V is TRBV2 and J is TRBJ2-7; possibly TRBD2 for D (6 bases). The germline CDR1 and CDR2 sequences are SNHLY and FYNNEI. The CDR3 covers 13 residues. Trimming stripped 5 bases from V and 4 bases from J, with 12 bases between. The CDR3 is CASSPGTLYEQYF. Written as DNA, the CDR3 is TGTGCCAGCAGTCCAGGGACTCTATACGAGCAGTACTTC.

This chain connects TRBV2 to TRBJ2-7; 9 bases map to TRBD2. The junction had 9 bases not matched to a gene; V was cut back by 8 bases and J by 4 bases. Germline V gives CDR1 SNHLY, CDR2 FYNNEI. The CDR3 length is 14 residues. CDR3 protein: CASRSGGGPYEQYF. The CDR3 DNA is TGTGCCAGCCGTAGCGGGGGTGGGCCTTACGAGCAGTACTTC.

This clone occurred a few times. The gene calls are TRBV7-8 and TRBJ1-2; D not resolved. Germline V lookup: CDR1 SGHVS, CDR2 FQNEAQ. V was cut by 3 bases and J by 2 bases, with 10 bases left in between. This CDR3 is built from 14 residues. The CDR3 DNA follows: TGTGCCAGCAGCTTGGGTGGGGAGAACTATGGCTACACCTTC. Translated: CASSLGGENYGYTF. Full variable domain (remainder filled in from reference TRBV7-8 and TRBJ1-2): GAGVSQSPRYKVAKRGQDVALRCDPISGHVSLFWYQQALGQGPEFLTYFQNEAQLDKSGLPSDRFFAERPEGSVSTLKIQRTQQEDSAVYLCASSLGGENYGYTFGSGTRLTVV.

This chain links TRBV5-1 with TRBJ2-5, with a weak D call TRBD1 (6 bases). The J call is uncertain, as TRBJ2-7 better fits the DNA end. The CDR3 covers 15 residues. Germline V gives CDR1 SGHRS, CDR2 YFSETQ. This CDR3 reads CASSMGHTSSYEQYF. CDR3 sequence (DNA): TGCGCCAGCAGCATGGGACATACGAGCTCCTACGAGCAGTACTTC.

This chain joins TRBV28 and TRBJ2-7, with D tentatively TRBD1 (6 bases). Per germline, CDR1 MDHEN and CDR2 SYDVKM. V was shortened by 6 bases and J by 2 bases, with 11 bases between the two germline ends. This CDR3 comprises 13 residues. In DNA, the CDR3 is TGTGCCAGCAGATGGGACACCGCCTACGAGCAGTACTTC. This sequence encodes CASRWDTAYEQYF.

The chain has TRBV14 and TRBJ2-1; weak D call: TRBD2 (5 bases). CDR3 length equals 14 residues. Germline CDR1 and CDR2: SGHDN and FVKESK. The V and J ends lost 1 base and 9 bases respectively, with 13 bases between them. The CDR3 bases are TGTGCCAGCAGCCAAGTTTGGACTGGCGGTGAGCAGTTCTTC. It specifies CASSQVWTGGEQFF.

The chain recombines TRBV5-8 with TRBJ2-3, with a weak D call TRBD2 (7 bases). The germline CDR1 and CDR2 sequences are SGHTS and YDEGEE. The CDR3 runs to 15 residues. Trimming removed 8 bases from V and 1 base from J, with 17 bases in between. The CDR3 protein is CASNRGATRTDTQYF. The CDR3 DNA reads TGTGCCAGTAACCGGGGGGCTACCCGCACAGATACGCAGTATTTT.

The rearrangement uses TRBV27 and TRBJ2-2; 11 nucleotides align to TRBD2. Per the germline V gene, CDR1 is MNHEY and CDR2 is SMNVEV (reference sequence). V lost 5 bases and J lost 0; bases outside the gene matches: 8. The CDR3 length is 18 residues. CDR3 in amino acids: CASSRLAGGQPNTGELFF. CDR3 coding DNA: TGTGCCAGCAGTCGATTAGCGGGGGGGCAACCGAACACCGGGGAGCTGTTTTTT.

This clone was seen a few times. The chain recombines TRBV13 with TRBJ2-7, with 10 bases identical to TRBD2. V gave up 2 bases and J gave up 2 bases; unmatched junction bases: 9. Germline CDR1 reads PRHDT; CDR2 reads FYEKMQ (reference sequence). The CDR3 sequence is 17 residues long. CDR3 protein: CASSLFSNSGGTYEQYF. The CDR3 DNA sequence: TGTGCCAGCAGCTTATTCTCGAATAGCGGGGGGACCTACGAGCAGTACTTC.

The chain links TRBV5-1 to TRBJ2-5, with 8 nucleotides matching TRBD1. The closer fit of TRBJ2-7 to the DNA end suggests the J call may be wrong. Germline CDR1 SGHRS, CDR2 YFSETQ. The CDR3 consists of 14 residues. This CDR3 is CASSLGDRTGEQYF. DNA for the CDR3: TGCGCCAGCAGCTTGGGGGACAGGACGGGCGAGCAGTACTTC.

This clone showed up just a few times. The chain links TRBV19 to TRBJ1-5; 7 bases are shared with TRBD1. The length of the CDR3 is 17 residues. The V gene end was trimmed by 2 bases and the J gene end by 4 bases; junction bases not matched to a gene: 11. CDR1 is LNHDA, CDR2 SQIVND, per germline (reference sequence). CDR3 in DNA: TGTGCCAGTAGTATAACATCTTCGACAGGGAGAAATCAGCCCCAGCATTTT. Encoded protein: CASSITSSTGRNQPQHF.

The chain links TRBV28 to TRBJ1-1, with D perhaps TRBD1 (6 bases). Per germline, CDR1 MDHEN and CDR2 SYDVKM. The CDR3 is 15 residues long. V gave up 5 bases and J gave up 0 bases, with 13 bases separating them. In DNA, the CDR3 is TGTGCCAGCAGTACAAACAGGGAAGTGAACACTGAAGCTTTCTTT. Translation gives CASSTNREVNTEAFF.

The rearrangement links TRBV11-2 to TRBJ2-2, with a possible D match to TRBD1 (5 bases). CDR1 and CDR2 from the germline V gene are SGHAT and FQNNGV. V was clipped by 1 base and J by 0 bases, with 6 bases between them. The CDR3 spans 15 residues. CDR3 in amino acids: CASSLVQANTGELFF. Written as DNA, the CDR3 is TGTGCCAGCAGCTTAGTACAGGCGAACACCGGGGAGCTGTTTTTT.

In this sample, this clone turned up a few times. This chain's CDR3 is CASSISGGDYDGYTF. CDR3 in DNA: TGCGCCAGCAGCATTTCGGGGGGGGACTATGATGGCTACACCTTC. This chain uses TRBV5-1 with TRBJ1-2; tentatively, D is TRBD1 (5 bases). The CDR3 is 15 amino acids. Trimming stripped 4 bases from V and 6 bases from J, with 19 bases between. Germline V gives CDR1 SGHRS, CDR2 YFSETQ. Filled out from reference TRBV5-1 and TRBJ1-2, the complete variable domain reads KAGVTQTPRYLIKTRGQQVTLSCSPISGHRSVSWYQQTPGQGLQFLFEYFSETQRNKGNFPGRFSGRQFSNSRSEMNVSTLELGDSALYLCASSISGGDYDGYTFGSGTRLTVV.

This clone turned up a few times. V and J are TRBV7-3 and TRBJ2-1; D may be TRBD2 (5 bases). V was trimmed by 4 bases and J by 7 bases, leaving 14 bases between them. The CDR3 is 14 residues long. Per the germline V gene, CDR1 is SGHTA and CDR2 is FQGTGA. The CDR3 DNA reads TGTGCCAGCAGCTACCGGGGTACTGAGAATGAGCAGTTCTTC. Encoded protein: CASSYRGTENEQFF. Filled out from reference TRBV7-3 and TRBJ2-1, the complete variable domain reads GAGVSQTPSNKVTEKGKYVELRCDPISGHTALYWYRQSLGQGPEFLIYFQGTGAADDSGLPNDRFFAVRPEGSVSTLKIQRTERGDSAVYLCASSYRGTENEQFFGPGTRLTVL.

CDR3 bases: TGTGCCAGCAGTTACTCGATAAACAGGATGAACACTGAAGCTTTCTTT. Translation: CASSYSINRMNTEAFF. V and J are TRBV6-6 and TRBJ1-1; tentatively, D is TRBD1 (5 bases). Looked up from germline, CDR1 is MNHNY and CDR2 is SVGAGI (reference sequence). Trimming removed 0 bases at V and 0 bases at J, with 11 bases between. The CDR3 has 16 amino acids.